Each of the 25 T cell receptor beta chains below was sequenced from the same sample in a study of blood T cells in healthy people across ages. PCR was performed a second time for roughly 6 to 12 cycles using a sample-barcoded 5' primer and a J-beta primer mix. TCRdb reprocessed the 5' RACE reads via MiXCR and lists one record per CDR3 protein. The sample contains some 710,000 distinct CDR3 sequences, about a fifth of which appear only once. Sequenced material: blood. Receptors were obtained from a man aged 70 or older in good health.

This clonotype showed up just a few times. The rearrangement links TRBV6-1 to TRBJ2-4; D not certain. The V gene lost 0 bases and the J gene lost 0 bases, with 6 bases spanning the gap. Germline lookup yields CDR1 MNHNS and CDR2 SASEGT. This CDR3 is 15 amino acids long. CDR3 in amino acids: CASSEAGQAKNIQYF. DNA for the CDR3: TGTGCCAGCAGTGAAGCTGGTCAAGCCAAAAACATTCAGTACTTC.

Notes on this clonotype: At one of its ends the junction is not consistent with the germline gene, which may arise from a read error. The V gene is TRBV12-3 or TRBV12-4, the J gene TRBJ2-3; D gene uncertain. This CDR3 is 12 amino acids long. Here the CDR3 DNA reads TGTGCCAGCACCTCAGACGCAGATACGCAATATTTT. Translation gives CASTSDADTQYF.

V is TRBV6-5 and J is TRBJ2-3; D gene unclear. CDR3 length: 14 amino acids. V gave up 6 bases and J gave up 5 bases, with 15 bases separating them. The germline CDR1 and CDR2 sequences are MNHEY and SVGAGI. The CDR3 reads CASSSVAWGDTQYF. The DNA for the CDR3 is TGTGCCAGCAGCTCGGTAGCTTGGGGAGATACGCAGTATTTT.

This clonotype was counted between two and nine times. Because it lacks the conserved phenylalanine or tryptophan at the end, this CDR3 is likely a read error. The chain couples TRBV28 to TRBJ1-6; 8 bases line up with TRBD1. The CDR3 is made up of 14 amino acids. The germline CDR1 and CDR2 sequences are MDHEN and SYDVKM. After removal of 6 bases from V and 7 bases from J, the junction contained 5 bases not matched to a gene. CDR3 nucleotide sequence: TGTGCCAGCAGGCCGGGACAGGACAATTCACCCCTCCACTTG. Translation: CASRPGQDNSPLHL.

The chain has TRBV12-3 or TRBV12-4 and TRBJ2-7; D gene uncertain. The J call may be wrong; the DNA end is better matched by TRBJ2-1. This CDR3 is built from 12 residues. CDR3 coding DNA: TGTGCCAGCAGCCTGTACGTAAATGAGCAGTTCTTC. Its translation: CASSLYVNEQFF.

J is TRBJ2-3 and V is TRBV5-1, with D tentatively TRBD1 (5 bases). The V gene's germline CDR1 is SGHRS and CDR2 YFSETQ. Trimming cost V 4 bases and J 3 bases, with 18 bases left between them. CDR3 length equals 16 residues. The CDR3 protein is CASSRGGAGPTDTQYF. CDR3 nucleotide sequence: TGCGCCAGCAGCCGAGGTGGGGCCGGACCTACAGATACGCAGTATTTT.

This chain links TRBV20-1 with TRBJ2-5; TRBD1 might be the D (5 bases). This CDR3 has 15 residues. With 5 bases removed from V and 1 base from J, the gap between germline ends came to 17 bases. Germline V lookup: CDR1 DFQATT, CDR2 SNEGSKA (reference sequence). As DNA, the CDR3 is TGCAGTGCTTCACGAGGACATTCATCCCAAGAGACCCAGTACTTC. It translates to CSASRGHSSQETQYF.

The chain combines TRBV7-9 with TRBJ1-4; 7 nucleotides match TRBD1. With V trimmed by 5 bases and J by 5 bases, 17 bases remained unmatched. Germline V gene sequence: CDR1 SEHNR, CDR2 FQNEAQ (reference sequence). The CDR3 spans 18 residues. The CDR3 nucleotides are TGTGCCAGCAGCGGTCTTAGGCAGGGGGTGCGATGGAATGAAAAACTGTTTTTT. Its protein product is CASSGLRQGVRWNEKLFF. The whole variable domain, filled in from reference TRBV7-9 and TRBJ1-4, reads DTGVSQNPRHKITKRGQNVTFRCDPISEHNRLYWYRQTLGQGPEFLTYFQNEAQLEKSRLLSDRFSAERPKGSFSTLEIQRTEQGDSAMYLCASSGLRQGVRWNEKLFFGSGTQLSVL.

This clonotype was counted between two and nine times. This chain connects TRBV29-1 to TRBJ2-7; TRBD1 matches at 7 bases. Trimming at V came to 4 bases and at J to 2 bases, leaving 11 bases not matched to a gene. Germline lookup yields CDR1 SQVTM and CDR2 ANQGSEA. The CDR3 consists of 15 residues. The CDR3 DNA sequence: TGCAGCGTTGTCAGAACAGGGGTTTCGGCCTACGAGCAGTACTTC. It translates to CSVVRTGVSAYEQYF.

This clonotype was counted a few times. This sequence joins TRBV10-3 and TRBJ1-2; D gene ambiguous. Trimming pared 3 bases from V and 2 bases from J, leaving 10 bases between. Per germline, CDR1 ENHRY and CDR2 SYGVKD. This CDR3 comprises 14 residues. CDR3 protein: CAISDLLGNYGYTF. CDR3 bases: TGTGCCATCAGTGATTTGTTAGGAAACTATGGCTACACCTTC.

The J gene is TRBJ2-1, the V gene TRBV12-3 or TRBV12-4; no clear D gene. The J call may not be correct, given that the DNA end is closer to TRBJ2-7. The CDR3 sequence is 13 residues long. The CDR3 bases are TGTGCCAGCAGTTTAGGGTTACGCTACGAGCAGTACGTC. Its protein product is CASSLGLRYEQYV.

This chain joins TRBV6-6 and TRBJ1-2; maybe TRBD1 (5 bases). The CDR3 is 14 amino acids. Germline V gene lookup returns CDR1 MNHNY and CDR2 SVGAGI (reference sequence). Deletions cut 2 bases from V and 3 bases from J, with 10 bases between. The CDR3 bases are TGTGCCAGCAGTTACCAGGGAAGTGACTATGGCTACACCTTC. It translates to CASSYQGSDYGYTF.

The CDR3, as DNA: TGCGCCAGCAGCACGGCGGGAGTGGGCACAGATACGCAGTATTTT. Amino acid sequence: CASSTAGVGTDTQYF. The chain combines TRBV5-1 with TRBJ2-3; 7 bases agree with TRBD2. V gave up 4 bases and J gave up 1 base; unmatched junction bases: 6. The CDR3 has 15 amino acids. Germline CDR1 reads SGHRS; CDR2 reads YFSETQ.

This clonotype was counted at least ten times. The CDR3 spells CSARWPSGGVDTDTQYF. CDR3 DNA: TGCAGTGCTAGATGGCCTAGCGGGGGGGTGGACACAGATACGCAGTATTTT. The chain recombines TRBV20-1 with TRBJ2-3, with 12 bases fitting TRBD2. J gave up 2 bases and V 2 bases, and 8 bases lay outside the gene matches. The CDR3 consists of 17 residues. The V gene's germline CDR1 is DFQATT and CDR2 SNEGSKA (reference sequence).

This clonotype occurred a few times. The chain carries TRBV9 and TRBJ1-3; D gene unclear. Germline V gene lookup returns CDR1 SGDLS and CDR2 YYNGEE. V was clipped by 0 bases and J by 4 bases, with 8 bases between them. CDR3 size: 14 residues. As DNA, the CDR3 is TGTGCCAGCAGCGTAGCTTCGGGGGGAAACACCATATATTTT. Translated, it gives CASSVASGGNTIYF.

This clonotype was counted a few times. The gene calls are TRBV6-7 and TRBJ2-1; D remains unclear. The J call is in doubt because the DNA end fits TRBJ2-5 better. TRBV6-7 belongs to the ORF category, with a function that is uncertain. CDR3 length: 15 residues. The CDR3 here is CASSYAGWPWETQYF. The CDR3 nucleotides are TGTGCCAGCAGTTACGCCGGTTGGCCTTGGGAGACCCAGTACTTC.

This clonotype has a handful of counts. The gene calls are TRBV19 and TRBJ2-3, with 9 bases lining up with TRBD1. The V gene end was trimmed by 6 bases and the J gene end by 6 bases; junction bases not matched to a gene: 4. The germline gives CDR1 LNHDA, CDR2 SQIVND (reference sequence). The CDR3 extends over 13 amino acids. The DNA for the CDR3 is TGTGCCAGTAGAGGACAGGGGTCGGATACGCAGTATTTT. It translates to CASRGQGSDTQYF. The variable domain in full, with the rest retrieved from reference TRBV19 and TRBJ2-3, is DGGITQSPKYLFRKEGQNVTLSCEQNLNHDAMYWYRQDPGQGLRLIYYSQIVNDFQKGDIAEGYSVSREKKESFPLTVTSAQKNPTAFYLCASRGQGSDTQYFGPGTRLTVL.

This clonotype has a handful of counts. The rearrangement links TRBV19 to TRBJ1-4; tentatively, D is TRBD1 (5 bases). The V end lost 5 bases, the J end lost 8 bases, and 15 bases lay between the germline ends. The germline gives CDR1 LNHDA, CDR2 SQIVND (reference sequence). The CDR3 is 14 amino acids. CDR3 amino acids: CASSPDGGGEKLFF. In DNA form, the CDR3 reads TGTGCCAGTAGTCCGGACGGTGGGGGGGAAAAACTGTTTTTT.

V is TRBV6-6 and J is TRBJ2-5; TRBD2 might be the D (5 bases). There are 13 residues in the CDR3. Per germline, CDR1 MNHNY and CDR2 SVGAGI (reference sequence). The V end lost 2 bases, the J end lost 5 bases, and 9 bases lay between the germline ends. CDR3 nucleotide sequence: TGTGCCAGCAGTTACCGGGATGGGGAGACCCAGTACTTC. This encodes CASSYRDGETQYF.

This clonotype has more than one count but fewer than ten. The chain employs TRBV7-8 and TRBJ1-6, with 7 bases that match TRBD1. After removal of 3 bases from V and 1 base from J, the junction contained 12 bases not matched to a gene. Germline assignment: CDR1 SGHVS and CDR2 FQNEAQ. CDR3 size: 19 residues. The CDR3 nucleotides are TGTGCCAGCAGCTTCCCCCGACAGGGTCTCTTATCCTATAATTCACCCCTCCACTTT. Translated: CASSFPRQGLLSYNSPLHF.

The table lists this clonotype with a few counts. The chain recombines TRBV9 with TRBJ2-1, with unresolved D. Trimming pared 0 bases from V and 0 bases from J, leaving 10 bases between. The length of the CDR3 is 16 residues. The germline gives CDR1 SGDLS, CDR2 YYNGEE. The CDR3 region has the DNA TGTGCCAGCAGCGTAGCGGCCTCGAGCTCCTACAATGAGCAGTTCTTC. This codes for CASSVAASSSYNEQFF.

The chain is built from TRBV7-8 and TRBJ2-5, with D possibly being TRBD1 or TRBD2 (6 bases each). The DNA end favors TRBJ2-1, so the J call may be wrong. Germline lookup yields CDR1 SGHVS and CDR2 FQNEAQ. The CDR3 extends over 15 amino acids. The CDR3 nucleotides read TGTGCCAGCAGCTTGACCCGGGGGCGCTACAATGAGCAGTTCTTC. Encoded protein: CASSLTRGRYNEQFF.

V and J are TRBV7-9 and TRBJ2-4; D is undetermined. V lost 1 base and J lost 5, with 3 bases in between. CDR1 SEHNR and CDR2 FQNEAQ come from the germline V gene (reference sequence). CDR3 length: 12 amino acids. In DNA form, the CDR3 reads TGTGCCAGCAGCTTAGGGCAAAACATTCAGTACTTC. Its protein is CASSLGQNIQYF.

This chain connects TRBV7-6 to TRBJ2-3; tentative D call: TRBD2 (5 bases). Germline CDR1 and CDR2: SGHVS and FNYEAQ. The CDR3 covers 19 residues. V was trimmed by 4 bases and J by 0 bases, leaving 23 bases between them. The CDR3 spells CASSSINDLIRGSTDTQYF. CDR3 DNA sequence: TGTGCCAGCAGCTCGATAAATGACTTAATCCGGGGAAGCACAGATACGCAGTATTTT. The full variable domain, completed using reference TRBV7-6 and TRBJ2-3, is GAGVSQSPRYKVTKRGQDVALRCDPISGHVSLYWYRQALGQGPEFLTYFNYEAQQDKSGLPNDRFSAERPEGSISTLTIQRTEQRDSAMYRCASSSINDLIRGSTDTQYFGPGTRLTVL.

DNA for the CDR3: TGTGCCAGCAGCTTAGGGCCGGCCAACCGAGAGACCCAGTACTTC. This codes for CASSLGPANRETQYF. The chain recombines TRBV7-7 with TRBJ2-5; D gene ambiguous. Trimming shortened V by 1 base and J by 4 bases, and 13 bases separated the two germline ends. CDR3 size: 15 residues. The V gene's germline CDR1 is SSHAT and CDR2 FNYEAQ (reference sequence).